A single T cell receptor (beta chain) is shown here with its context. The target antigen is unknown. These data belong to a study of OX40 agonist ivuxolimab in advanced cancers. Overall study: Melanoma, hepatocellular carcinoma, head and neck or renal cell cancer occurred in dose-escalation patients.

Study observations and caveats: With doses of 0.1 to 3.0 mg/kg, CD4+ and CD8+ blood T cells had undergone clonal expansion by week 6.

CDR1 is LGHNA, CDR2 YSLEER, per germline. The CDR3 is made up of 15 amino acids. Trimming took 0 bases from V and 4 from J, leaving 11 bases between them. Clones were sequenced by immunoSEQ multiplex PCR, and TCRdb holds only the in-frame ones, with some missing. The sample contains some 90,000 clones, roughly 90% of which appear only once. The study sampled blood at baseline, cycle 4 day 1, and cycle 7 day 1. The sequencing here drew on CD4+ or CD8+ T cells sorted from blood, taken in a trial of the OX40 agonist ivuxolimab. The gene calls are TRBV4-3 and TRBJ2-3, with no clear D. The TCR comes from an adult with an advanced solid tumor such as melanoma, head and neck, liver or kidney cancer. CDR3 region: CASSQDLGRADTQYF. The CDR3, as DNA: TGCGCCAGCAGCCAAGATCTTGGTAGAGCAGATACGCAGTATTTT.